A single sample is the source of the 30 T cell receptor beta chains below, sequenced in a study of CD8 T cells in ankylosing spondylitis. One entry per CDR3 protein results from TCRdb running MiXCR on the 5' RACE reads. In the table there are about 500,000 distinct CDR3 sequences, roughly 12% of which are singletons. Study-level results: Within ankylosing spondylitis blood, a TCR beta motif made up of several highly homologous variants appeared to be characteristic.

These receptors lack a known antigen. The sample taken for sequencing was blood, either unsorted or a sorted T cell fraction (not recorded which). The receptors derive from a male donor with ankylosing spondylitis.

This chain joins TRBV28 and TRBJ1-6; TRBD1 aligns across 9 bases. This CDR3 has 13 amino acids. Trimming took 5 bases from V and 10 from J; bases not matched to a gene: 3. Germline V gene lookup returns CDR1 MDHEN and CDR2 SYDVKM. Here the CDR3 reads CASSSGQGSPLHF. The CDR3 DNA reads TGTGCCAGCAGTAGCGGACAGGGGTCACCCCTCCACTTT.

This clonotype was found a few times. The J gene is TRBJ2-1, the V gene TRBV4-1; D may be TRBD1 (6 bases). The germline V gene has CDR1 MGHRA and CDR2 YSYEKL. The CDR3 extends over 14 amino acids. The V gene lost 2 bases and the J gene lost 10 bases, with 15 bases spanning the gap. DNA of the CDR3: TGCGCCAGCAGCCAACTACAGGGTTCCGGGGAGCAGTTCTTC. This translates into CASSQLQGSGEQFF.

This clonotype was observed a handful of times. V is TRBV18 and J is TRBJ2-7, with 8 bases that match TRBD1. V lost 6 bases and J lost 5; bases outside the gene matches: 6. Germline CDR1 KGHSH, CDR2 LQKENI. The CDR3 runs 13 residues. CDR3 sequence reads: CASSPWTGNEQYF. CDR3 nucleotide sequence: TGTGCCAGCTCCCCCTGGACAGGGAACGAGCAGTACTTC.

This clonotype occurred many times. The rearrangement uses TRBV5-5 and TRBJ1-1; D gene unclear. V shed 3 bases and J shed 4 bases, with 10 bases lying between them. Germline CDR1 reads SGHKS; CDR2 reads YYEKEE (reference sequence). The CDR3 consists of 13 residues. The CDR3 spells CASSYTARTEAFF. In nucleotides, the CDR3 is TGTGCCAGCAGCTACACGGCTCGCACTGAAGCTTTCTTT.

This rearrangement joins TRBV5-6 to TRBJ2-2; D call uncertain. CDR3 length: 13 amino acids. Germline CDR1 is SGHDT and CDR2 is YYEEEE. V dropped 5 bases and J dropped 2 bases, with 7 bases sitting between them. In nucleotides, the CDR3 is TGTGCCAGCAGACACAGCAACACCGGGGAGCTGTTTTTT. It codes for CASRHSNTGELFF.

In this sample, this clonotype turned up many times. The chain carries TRBV7-9 and TRBJ2-5, with a tentative D call TRBD2 (5 bases). Per the germline V gene, CDR1 is SEHNR and CDR2 is FQNEAQ (reference sequence). CDR3 length: 15 residues. V lost 2 bases to trimming and J lost 5 bases, with 15 bases between them. CDR3: CASSLRAAVLETQYF. CDR3 bases: TGTGCCAGCAGCTTAAGAGCAGCGGTTCTGGAGACCCAGTACTTC.

This chain links TRBV20-1 with TRBJ2-7, with 7 bases aligning to TRBD2. Germline lookup yields CDR1 DFQATT and CDR2 SNEGSKA (reference sequence). This CDR3 is built from 15 residues. Trimming took 0 bases from V and 0 from J; bases not matched to a gene: 5. CDR3 sequence (DNA): TGCAGTGCTAGAGAACTAGCGTCTAGCTCCTACGAGCAGTACTTC. Residues: CSARELASSSYEQYF.

This clonotype was seen repeatedly, ten times or more. This chain links TRBV11-1 with TRBJ2-1, with 12 bases identical to TRBD2. CDR1 is SGHAT, CDR2 FQDESV, per germline (reference sequence). The CDR3 runs to 19 residues. V was pared by 5 bases and J by 4 bases, with 15 bases of the junction left unmatched. The CDR3, as DNA: TGTGCCAGCAGCCCCCCGGGGGCAACTAGCGGGAGGCGATACAATGAGCAGTTCTTC. Its translation is CASSPPGATSGRRYNEQFF.

The chain couples TRBV10-1 to TRBJ2-2; 8 positions match TRBD1. CDR1 and CDR2 from the germline V gene are WNHNN and SYGVQD (reference sequence). This CDR3 spans 15 amino acids. J gave up 4 bases and V 8 bases, and 9 bases lay outside the gene matches. CDR3 residues: CASGNEQGVTGELFF. Written as DNA, the CDR3 is TGCGCCAGCGGCAATGAACAGGGGGTCACCGGGGAGCTGTTTTTT.

V usage is TRBV7-6 and J usage is TRBJ2-1; 7 nucleotides align to TRBD2. Germline V CDR1 and CDR2: SGHVS, FNYEAQ. The CDR3 is 15 residues long. V was pared by 8 bases and J by 8 bases, with 15 bases of the junction left unmatched. CDR3 residues: CASGEGRMSGDEQFF. In DNA, the CDR3 is TGTGCCAGCGGGGAGGGGAGAATGAGCGGAGATGAGCAGTTCTTC.

The chain combines TRBV7-2 with TRBJ2-7; tentative D call: TRBD2 (5 bases). Trimming stripped 5 bases from V and 1 base from J, with 9 bases between. This CDR3 has 13 residues. Germline CDR1 reads SGHTA; CDR2 reads FQGNSA. CDR3 DNA: TGTGCCAGCAGCCCTACTAGATCCTACGAGCAGTACTTC. Translated: CASSPTRSYEQYF.

This clonotype showed up many times. V is TRBV11-2 and J is TRBJ1-3, with D possibly TRBD1 on 5 matching bases. Per the germline V gene, CDR1 is SGHAT and CDR2 is FQNNGV. Between the trimmed V and J ends, which lost 5 bases and 0 bases, there was a span of 11 bases. The CDR3 sequence is 15 residues long. CDR3 amino acids: CASSPPGHSGNTIYF. As DNA, the CDR3 is TGTGCCAGCAGCCCCCCGGGGCACTCTGGAAACACCATATATTTT.

Concerning this clonotype itself: Relative to the germline gene, one junction end is altered; a read error may explain this. This chain uses TRBV4-1 with TRBJ2-1; TRBD2 matches 9 bases. Germline V CDR1 and CDR2: MGHRA, YSYEKL. The CDR3 length is 14 residues. CDR3 region: CASSRTSGYSEQFF. CDR3 bases: TGCGCCAGCAGCCGCACTAGCGGGTACAGTGAGCAGTTCTTC.

The chain uses TRBV9 and TRBJ2-3, with 7 bases that match TRBD1. There are 13 residues in the CDR3. Per the germline V gene, CDR1 is SGDLS and CDR2 is YYNGEE. V shed 4 bases, J shed 4 bases, and the junction held 3 bases outside the gene matches. In nucleotides, the CDR3 is TGTGCCAGCAGCATACAGGGGTCAGATACGCAGTATTTT. This codes for CASSIQGSDTQYF.

This clonotype was detected ten times or more. V is TRBV10-3 and J is TRBJ2-3, with D uncertain. V was clipped by 6 bases and J by 0 bases, with 10 bases between them. Germline CDR1 reads ENHRY; CDR2 reads SYGVKD. This CDR3 is 14 amino acids long. DNA for the CDR3: TGTGCCATCAGGGCCTGGGATAGCACAGATACGCAGTATTTT. Protein product: CAIRAWDSTDTQYF.

This clonotype was observed a few times. The gene calls are TRBV5-1 and TRBJ2-2; D uncertain. CDR1 and CDR2 (germline): SGHRS, YFSETQ. V lost 1 base and J lost 0, with 7 bases in between. The CDR3 is 15 amino acids. This chain's CDR3 is CASSLRLTNTGELFF. CDR3 DNA: TGCGCCAGCAGCTTGCGACTGACGAACACCGGGGAGCTGTTTTTT.

This clonotype was observed a few times. The chain employs TRBV3-1 and TRBJ2-3; D is unclear. Germline assignment: CDR1 LGHDT and CDR2 YNNKEL (reference sequence). This CDR3 is built from 14 residues. The ends were cut back, 3 bases at V and 6 bases at J, with 13 bases in the middle. The CDR3, as DNA: TGTGCCAGCAGCCAGCCAGGTTGGCGCGATACGCAGTATTTT. As protein: CASSQPGWRDTQYF.

This chain connects TRBV28 to TRBJ2-1; D remains unclear. In germline, CDR1 is MDHEN, CDR2 SYDVKM. This CDR3 is built from 15 residues. V lost 6 bases, J lost 0 bases, and 12 bases lay in between. This CDR3 is CASRTRRSSYNEQFF. Written as DNA, the CDR3 is TGTGCCAGCAGAACAAGACGGAGCTCCTACAATGAGCAGTTCTTC.

V is TRBV6-4 and J is TRBJ2-3; D unclear. The germline V gene encodes CDR1 MRHNA and CDR2 SNTAGT. Between the trimmed V and J ends, which lost 0 bases and 4 bases, there was a span of 8 bases. The CDR3 runs 14 residues. The CDR3 nucleotides are TGTGCCAGCAGTGACTCAGGTGGGGCAGATACGCAGTATTTT. Protein product: CASSDSGGADTQYF.

V is TRBV6-1 and J is TRBJ1-2; tentative D call: TRBD1 (6 bases). Germline V lookup: CDR1 MNHNS, CDR2 SASEGT. Trimming pared 6 bases from V and 6 bases from J, leaving 14 bases between. CDR3 length: 13 amino acids. The CDR3: CASRETGEDGYTF. For the CDR3, the DNA is TGTGCCAGCAGGGAGACAGGAGAGGATGGCTACACCTTC.

The chain links TRBV28 to TRBJ2-7, with D possibly being TRBD2 (6 bases). V lost 0 bases and J 0 bases, leaving 9 bases between the germline ends. This CDR3 contains 15 residues. Germline CDR1 and CDR2: MDHEN and SYDVKM. CDR3 amino acids: CASSLWGGRSYEQYV. DNA of the CDR3: TGTGCCAGCAGTTTATGGGGAGGTCGCTCCTACGAGCAGTACGTC.

In its sample, this clonotype was seen many times. V is TRBV3-1 and J is TRBJ2-4, with 12 bases matching TRBD1. Germline V gene lookup returns CDR1 LGHDT and CDR2 YNNKEL (reference sequence). CDR3 length equals 17 residues. V dropped 0 bases and J dropped 5; count of bases not matched to a gene: 5. CDR3 loop: CASSQEWDRGQENIQYF. In DNA form, the CDR3 reads TGTGCCAGCAGCCAAGAATGGGACAGGGGGCAGGAAAACATTCAGTACTTC.

The chain has TRBV12-3 or TRBV12-4 and TRBJ2-3; D is perhaps TRBD2 (6 bases). CDR3 length: 14 amino acids. V dropped 4 bases and J dropped 2 bases, with 10 bases sitting between them. For the CDR3, the DNA is TGTGCCAGCAGTTCCAGGAGGGACACAGATACGCAGTATTTT. Amino acid sequence: CASSSRRDTDTQYF.

The chain is built from TRBV30 and TRBJ2-7, with D unclear. The CDR3 has 13 amino acids. CDR1 GTSNPN and CDR2 SVGIG come from the germline V gene (reference sequence). With 5 bases removed from V and 3 bases from J, the gap between germline ends came to 14 bases. CDR3 in amino acids: CAWAFGPNYEQYF. CDR3 nucleotide sequence: TGTGCCTGGGCCTTCGGCCCCAACTACGAGCAGTACTTC.

This rearrangement joins TRBV3-1 to TRBJ2-1, with 12 positions matching TRBD2. The junction had 6 bases not matched to a gene; V was cut back by 5 bases and J by 4 bases. The CDR3 has 16 residues. Per germline, CDR1 LGHDT and CDR2 YNNKEL (reference sequence). The CDR3 loop is CASSSVLAGGYNEQFF. DNA of the CDR3: TGTGCCAGCAGCTCGGTACTAGCGGGAGGTTACAATGAGCAGTTCTTC.

V is TRBV9 and J is TRBJ2-2; TRBD2 might be the D (6 bases). The CDR3 consists of 15 residues. Trimming removed 4 bases at V and 5 bases at J, with 15 bases between. Germline CDR1 and CDR2: SGDLS and YYNGEE. This CDR3 reads CASSTTTSWTGELFF. Written as DNA, the CDR3 is TGTGCCAGCAGCACAACGACTAGTTGGACCGGGGAGCTGTTTTTT.

This clonotype was seen a handful of times. The chain has TRBV3-1 and TRBJ1-6; D is unclear. Deletions cut 4 bases from V and 6 bases from J, with 16 bases between. The CDR3 consists of 16 residues. Germline CDR1 LGHDT, CDR2 YNNKEL (reference sequence). CDR3 DNA sequence: TGTGCCAGCAGCCCCCTCGTCACAGCTAGTAATTCACCCCTCCACTTT. Its translation is CASSPLVTASNSPLHF. Full variable domain (outside the CDR3, taken from reference TRBV3-1 and TRBJ1-6): DTAVSQTPKYLVTQMGNDKSIKCEQNLGHDTMYWYKQDSKKFLKIMFSYNNKELIINETVPNRFSPKSPDKAHLNLHINSLELGDSAVYFCASSPLVTASNSPLHFGNGTRLTVT.

A few counts support this clonotype. This sequence joins TRBV5-1 and TRBJ2-2, with no clear D. V shed 4 bases and J shed 6 bases, with 10 bases lying between them. CDR1 SGHRS and CDR2 YFSETQ come from the germline V gene. This CDR3 spans 13 amino acids. Here the CDR3 DNA reads TGCGCCAGCAGCCCCTTCCTTTCCGGGGAGCTGTTTTTT. Translation gives CASSPFLSGELFF.

V is TRBV11-2 and J is TRBJ1-3, with TRBD1 as a possible D gene (5 bases). This CDR3 comprises 14 residues. V was trimmed by 0 bases and J by 4 bases, leaving 7 bases between them. CDR1 and CDR2 (germline): SGHAT, FQNNGV. The CDR3 DNA sequence: TGTGCCAGCAGCTTAGACGGACAAGGAAACACCATATATTTT. Its protein product is CASSLDGQGNTIYF.

This clonotype occurred many times. The chain has TRBV29-1 and TRBJ1-4, with D perhaps TRBD1 (5 bases). V was shortened by 7 bases and J by 4 bases, with 10 bases between the two germline ends. CDR1 is SQVTM, CDR2 ANQGSEA, per germline. The CDR3 sequence is 12 residues long. CDR3 in amino acids: CSAGGNNEKLFF. As DNA, the CDR3 is TGCAGCGCCGGGGGGAATAATGAAAAACTGTTTTTT.